This T cell receptor (beta chain) appears in the sequencing data of a study of cytomegalovirus exposure and HLA in healthy donors. Points from the study as a whole: A later analysis linked a missense variant in DCLRE1C to the trimming of TCR beta V and J genes. The classifier, whose performance was assessed in both the original and validation cohorts, reportedly diagnosed cytomegalovirus status with high specificity and sensitivity.

This CDR3 is built from 16 residues. J gave up 8 bases and V 3 bases, and 12 bases lay outside the gene matches. Germline V gene data show CDR1 as SGDLS and CDR2 as YYNGEE. Use of 60 Vbeta and 13 Jbeta primers characterized the PCR. Sequencing was performed with immunoSEQ multiplex PCR; in TCRdb, only in-frame clones are kept and a portion is missing. The table has 75,000 to 85,000 clones, less than 85% seen once. About this clone itself: Its antigen is as yet unknown.

The specimen sequenced was PBMCs. V gene TRBV9 combines with J gene TRBJ1-2, with TRBD1 matching over 11 bases. The sequence derives from a male donor in good health and CMV-seronegative. The CDR3 DNA reads TGTGCCAGCAGCGCCAACCCTGGACAGGGGGCCTACGGCTACACCTTC. It translates to CASSANPGQGAYGYTF.